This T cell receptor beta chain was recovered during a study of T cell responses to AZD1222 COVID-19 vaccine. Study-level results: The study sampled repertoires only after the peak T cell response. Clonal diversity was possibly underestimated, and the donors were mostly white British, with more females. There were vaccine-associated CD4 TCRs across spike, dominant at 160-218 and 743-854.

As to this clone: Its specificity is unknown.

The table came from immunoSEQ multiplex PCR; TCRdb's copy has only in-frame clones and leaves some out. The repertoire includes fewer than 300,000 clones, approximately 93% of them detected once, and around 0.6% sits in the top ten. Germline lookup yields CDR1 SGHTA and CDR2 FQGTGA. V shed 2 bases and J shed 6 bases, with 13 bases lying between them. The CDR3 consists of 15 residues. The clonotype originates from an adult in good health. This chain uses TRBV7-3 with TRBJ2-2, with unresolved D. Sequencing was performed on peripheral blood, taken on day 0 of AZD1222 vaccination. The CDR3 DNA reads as TGTGCCAGCAGCTTAGATGAACTGCCTGCCGGGGAGCTGTTTTTT. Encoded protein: CASSLDELPAGELFF.